Following are 13 T cell receptor beta chains from one sample sequenced in a study of molecular identifiers for immune sequencing clone quantification. TCRdb used MiXCR to reprocess the PCR reads, holding one entry per CDR3 protein. The sample includes tens of thousands of distinct CDR3 sequences, approximately 24% of them seen just once. Sequencing used naive CD8+ T cells from blood, with Jurkat cell RNA spiked in. The subset here: FACS-sorted CD8+CD4-CCR7+CD45RA+ naive T cells. The receptor source for this set is a human donor in good health. Some libraries in this study had Jurkat cell RNA spiked in.

At least ten counts were recorded for this clonotype. The chain joins TRBV2 to TRBJ1-4; D possibly corresponds to TRBD1 (5 bases). V lost 8 bases, J lost 11 bases, and 24 bases lay in between. This CDR3 comprises 15 residues. Germline CDR1 SNHLY, CDR2 FYNNEI. CDR3 DNA sequence: TGTGCCAGCGGGGAATCCGGGGGACCTGGTGGGAAACTGTTTTTT. Translated, it gives CASGESGGPGGKLFF. The whole variable domain, filled in from reference TRBV2 and TRBJ1-4, reads EPEVTQTPSHQVTQMGQEVILRCVPISNHLYFYWYRQILGQKVEFLVSFYNNEISEKSEIFDDQFSVERPDGSNFTLKIRSTKLEDSAMYFCASGESGGPGGKLFFGSGTQLSVL.

This clonotype appeared many times. This chain joins TRBV7-9 and TRBJ2-7; either TRBD1 or TRBD2 may fit D (5 bases each). Germline values: CDR1 SEHNR, CDR2 FQNEAQ (reference sequence). V shed 5 bases and J shed 3 bases, with 14 bases lying between them. This CDR3 is 14 amino acids long. This CDR3 is CASSPPGTFYEQYF. The DNA for the CDR3 is TGTGCCAGCAGCCCACCAGGGACCTTCTACGAGCAGTACTTC.

The gene calls are TRBV6-2 or TRBV6-3 and TRBJ2-1, with TRBD2 as a possible D gene (6 bases). The CDR3 has 16 amino acids. CDR1 is MNHEY and CDR2 is SVGEGT in the germline V gene. V was cut by 5 bases and J by 4 bases, with 18 bases left in between. The CDR3 spells CASSPVGLALYNEQFF. The CDR3 nucleotides read TGTGCCAGCAGTCCCGTCGGGCTAGCGCTTTACAATGAGCAGTTCTTC.

This clonotype was observed a handful of times. The chain employs TRBV7-9 and TRBJ2-5; 12 nucleotides line up with TRBD2. Trimming at V came to 5 bases and at J to 1 base, leaving 5 bases not matched to a gene. The CDR3 covers 16 residues. CDR1 is SEHNR and CDR2 is FQNEAQ in the germline V gene (reference sequence). CDR3 in amino acids: CASSMTSGGPQETQYF. The CDR3 coding sequence is TGTGCCAGCAGCATGACTAGCGGGGGTCCCCAAGAGACCCAGTACTTC.

This clonotype came up many times. V and J are TRBV2 and TRBJ2-7; 12 positions match TRBD2. The CDR3 is made up of 14 amino acids. V was pared by 10 bases and J by 6 bases, with 10 bases of the junction left unmatched. The germline V gene has CDR1 SNHLY and CDR2 FYNNEI. This chain's CDR3 is CATIPSGGASEQYF. In DNA form, the CDR3 reads TGTGCCACCATTCCTAGCGGGGGGGCCAGCGAGCAGTACTTC.

The CDR3 spells CSPQNWGGPYNEQFF. CDR3 nucleotides: TGCAGTCCTCAAAACTGGGGGGGTCCCTACAATGAGCAGTTCTTC. The chain joins TRBV20-1 to TRBJ2-1; TRBD2 matches at 7 bases. The germline CDR1 and CDR2 sequences are DFQATT and SNEGSKA (reference sequence). Germline trimming cut 8 bases from V and 2 bases from J; bases unmatched to any gene: 12. The CDR3 has 15 residues.

This clonotype was counted at least ten times. One end of the junction is discordant with germline, which a read error may explain. CDR3 sequence: CASSSVKASGSRVF. The DNA for the CDR3 is TGTGCCAGCAGTTCCGTCAAAGCTAGCGGGAGTCGGGTCTTC. This chain joins TRBV28 and TRBJ2-1, with 10 bases fitting TRBD2. This CDR3 comprises 14 residues. Germline CDR1 reads MDHEN; CDR2 reads SYDVKM.

This clonotype was seen ten or more times. This chain joins TRBV6-2 or TRBV6-3 and TRBJ1-5; 8 positions agree with TRBD1. This CDR3 is built from 18 residues. Germline loops: CDR1 MNHEY, CDR2 SVGEGT. Trimming at V came to 0 bases and at J to 0 bases, leaving 7 bases not matched to a gene. The CDR3 is CASSYSGTGYYSNQPQHF. In DNA form, the CDR3 reads TGTGCCAGCAGTTACTCGGGGACAGGCTATTATAGCAATCAGCCCCAGCATTTT.

The rearrangement joins TRBV6-2 or TRBV6-3 to TRBJ1-5; the D gene is possibly TRBD1 (5 bases). The CDR3 has 16 amino acids. Trimming stripped 2 bases from V and 0 bases from J, with 11 bases between. Germline V lookup: CDR1 MNHEY, CDR2 SVGEGT. The CDR3 loop reads CASSYPGLYSNQPQHF. CDR3 DNA: TGTGCCAGCAGTTACCCGGGACTTTATAGCAATCAGCCCCAGCATTTT.

This clonotype was observed a handful of times. This may be a read error: a much more frequent sequence differs by one nucleotide. The chain joins TRBV7-2 to TRBJ2-3; D not certain. The V gene lost 1 base and the J gene lost 6 bases, with 8 bases spanning the gap. The CDR3 length is 13 residues. Germline CDR1 and CDR2: SGHTA and FQGNSA. The CDR3 nucleotides are TGTGCCAGCAGCTTAGGGCCCTCGGATACGCAGTATTTT. It encodes CASSLGPSDTQYF.

With regard to this clonotype: Possible read error: a much larger clone is one base away. V usage is TRBV9 and J usage is TRBJ1-1; 7 bases map to TRBD1. Germline loops: CDR1 SGDLS, CDR2 YYNGEE. The CDR3 sequence is 16 residues long. The CDR3: CASSGERGHLNTEALF. CDR3 sequence (DNA): TGTGCCAGCAGCGGCGAGAGGGGGCACTTGAACACTGAAGCTCTCTTT.

This clonotype was counted many times. This sequence joins TRBV6-5 and TRBJ2-7; a possible D gene is TRBD2 (5 bases). The CDR3 is 12 residues long. Looked up from germline, CDR1 is MNHEY and CDR2 is SVGAGI. V was cut by 2 bases and J by 7 bases, with 9 bases left in between. The CDR3 spells CASSYGGGEQYF. CDR3 in DNA: TGTGCCAGCAGTTACGGCGGAGGTGAGCAGTACTTC.

This clonotype showed up many times. The CDR3 bases are TGTGCCAGCAGTTTAAACGGTAATCAGCCCCAGCATTTT. It specifies CASSLNGNQPQHF. This chain links TRBV12-3 or TRBV12-4 with TRBJ1-5; unclear D gene. The CDR3 extends over 13 amino acids. With 2 bases removed from V and 4 bases from J, the gap between germline ends came to 6 bases.